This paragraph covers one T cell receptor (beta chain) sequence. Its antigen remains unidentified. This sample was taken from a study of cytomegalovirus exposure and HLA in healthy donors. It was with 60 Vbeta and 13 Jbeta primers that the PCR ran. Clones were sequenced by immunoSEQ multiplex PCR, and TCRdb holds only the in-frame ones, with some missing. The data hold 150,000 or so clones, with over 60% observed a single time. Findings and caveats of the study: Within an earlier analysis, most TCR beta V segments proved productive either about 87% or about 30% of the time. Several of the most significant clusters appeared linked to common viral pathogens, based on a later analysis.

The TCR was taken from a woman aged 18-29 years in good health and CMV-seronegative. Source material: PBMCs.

The CDR3 here is CARSGSRGGNTEAFF. In nucleotides, the CDR3 is TGTGCCAGAAGCGGCAGCCGGGGGGGGAACACTGAAGCTTTCTTT. The chain uses TRBV5-3 and TRBJ1-1; D is possibly TRBD1 (5 bases). TRBV5-3 qualifies as an ORF whose function is uncertain. This CDR3 has 15 amino acids. V shed 4 bases and J shed 1 base, with 14 bases lying between them.